These 20 T cell receptor beta chains came from one sample sequenced in a study of blood T cells in healthy people across ages. Combining a sample-barcoded 5' primer with a J-beta primer mix, a second PCR ran for about 7 to 11 cycles. MiXCR, applied by TCRdb to the 5' RACE reads, yields one record per CDR3 protein. The table includes 1.5 million to 2 million distinct CDR3 sequences, roughly 52% detected once. Sequencing was carried out using blood. The receptors were gathered from a woman aged 40 to 55 in good health.

This clonotype was seen more than once but under ten times. The chain carries TRBV20-1 and TRBJ2-5; 13 bases map to TRBD2. There are 17 residues in the CDR3. J was trimmed by 0 bases and V by 2 bases; bases with no gene match: 6. Germline CDR1 reads DFQATT; CDR2 reads SNEGSKA (reference sequence). In nucleotides, the CDR3 is TGCAGTGCTAGAAAACCAGGGACTAGCGGGAACCAAGAGACCCAGTACTTC. Its protein product is CSARKPGTSGNQETQYF.

This clonotype has more than one count but fewer than ten. This chain links TRBV27 with TRBJ1-2, with D perhaps matching TRBD1 (5 bases). The CDR3 runs 13 residues. V lost 7 bases to trimming and J lost 4 bases, with 13 bases between them. Germline values: CDR1 MNHEY, CDR2 SMNVEV (reference sequence). The CDR3 reads CASKNRDGYGYTF. The CDR3 DNA reads TGTGCCAGCAAAAACCGGGACGGCTATGGCTACACCTTC.

V usage is TRBV29-1 and J usage is TRBJ2-5; no firm D call. CDR1 and CDR2 (germline): SQVTM, ANQGSEA. The CDR3 extends over 13 amino acids. V was clipped by 3 bases and J by 3 bases, with 11 bases between them. CDR3 sequence reads: CSVDLGSEETQYF. As DNA, the CDR3 is TGCAGCGTTGATCTAGGAAGTGAAGAGACCCAGTACTTC.

This chain's CDR3 is CATSRERFSGEPTRDSGANVLTF. The CDR3 nucleotides read TGTGCCACCAGCAGGGAGAGATTTAGCGGGGAACCGACGCGGGACTCTGGGGCCAACGTCCTGACTTTC. The rearrangement joins TRBV15 to TRBJ2-6; 8 nucleotides align to TRBD2. Losses at the gene ends were 3 bases for V and 0 bases for J; bases not matched to a gene: 22. Germline CDR1 is LNHNV and CDR2 is YYDKDF (reference sequence). CDR3 length equals 23 residues.

Comments on this clonotype: The junction does not match germline at one end; this may be a read error. The chain combines TRBV10-3 with TRBJ2-5; 10 bases align to TRBD1. The germline gives CDR1 ENHRY, CDR2 SYGVKD. This CDR3 is built from 15 residues. The CDR3 loop is CAISDAGTGEEPQYF. For the CDR3, the DNA is TGTGCCATCAGTGACGCGGGGACAGGGGAAGAGCCCCAGTACTTC.

The CDR3 reads CSAQRTSGGVSSYNEQFF. CDR3 DNA sequence: TGCAGTGCTCAAAGGACTAGCGGGGGGGTGAGCTCCTACAATGAGCAGTTCTTC. The chain has TRBV20-1 and TRBJ2-1; 15 bases agree with TRBD2. The V and J ends lost 5 bases and 0 bases, in that order; junction bases with no gene match: 8. The V gene's germline CDR1 is DFQATT and CDR2 SNEGSKA (reference sequence). The CDR3 sequence is 18 residues long.

As DNA, the CDR3 is TGTGCCAGCAGCTTAATAGGACTAGCGGGGGTTGAGACCCAGTACTTC. It yields the protein CASSLIGLAGVETQYF. The chain employs TRBV7-2 and TRBJ2-5; 13 bases map to TRBD2. The CDR3 length is 16 residues. The V segment lost 2 bases and the J segment 5 bases; nucleotides outside the gene matches: 5. Germline V CDR1 and CDR2: SGHTA, FQGNSA. The whole variable domain, filled in from reference TRBV7-2 and TRBJ2-5, reads GAGVSQSPSNKVTEKGKDVELRCDPISGHTALYWYRQSLGQGLEFLIYFQGNSAPDKSGLPSDRFSAERTGGSVSTLTIQRTQQEDSAVYLCASSLIGLAGVETQYFGPGTRLLVL.

The J gene is TRBJ1-1, the V gene TRBV18; D is unclear. V lost 6 bases and J 5 bases, leaving 10 bases between the germline ends. Germline values: CDR1 KGHSH, CDR2 LQKENI. The CDR3 is 12 residues long. The CDR3 reads CASSKQSTEAFF. CDR3 DNA: TGTGCCAGCTCCAAACAGAGTACTGAAGCTTTCTTT.

The chain links TRBV7-8 to TRBJ2-5; 9 bases fit TRBD2. The CDR3 is 16 residues long. The germline V gene has CDR1 SGHVS and CDR2 FQNEAQ. Trimming removed 2 bases from V and 4 bases from J; junction bases left unmatched: 8. The CDR3 coding sequence is TGTGCCAGCAGCTTAAGACTAGCGGAAGCAGGAGAGACCCAGTACTTC. Protein sequence: CASSLRLAEAGETQYF.

About this clonotype itself: A much more abundant neighbour one base away suggests this may be a read error. The CDR3 reads CANTQALYNEQFF. CDR3 DNA sequence: TGTGCCAACACACAGGCGCTTTACAATGAGCAGTTCTTC. The V call is TRBV25-1, the J call TRBJ2-1; D might be TRBD1 (5 bases). CDR3 length equals 13 residues. V gave up 10 bases and J gave up 4 bases, with 14 bases separating them. From germline, CDR1 is MGHDK and CDR2 SYGVNS.

Regarding this clonotype: Just one base apart from a much larger clone, this may be a read error. V is TRBV7-9 and J is TRBJ2-3, with TRBD2 matching over 10 bases. This CDR3 is built from 16 residues. From germline, CDR1 is SEHNR and CDR2 FQNEAQ (reference sequence). Trimming at V came to 0 bases and at J to 2 bases, leaving 2 bases not matched to a gene. For the CDR3, the DNA is TGTGCCAGCAGCTTAGCACTAGCGGGGTACACAGATACGCAGTATTTT. Encoded protein: CASSLALAGYTDTQYF.

This clonotype was counted only a few times. The chain recombines TRBV5-1 with TRBJ2-2, with D possibly being TRBD1 (5 bases). The length of the CDR3 is 13 residues. Germline V lookup: CDR1 SGHRS, CDR2 YFSETQ. The V and J ends lost 4 bases and 5 bases respectively, with 9 bases between them. The CDR3 bases are TGCGCCAGCAGCCAGGGAAGGACCGGGGAGCTGTTTTTT. Amino acid sequence: CASSQGRTGELFF. The entire variable domain, with the rest obtained from reference TRBV5-1 and TRBJ2-2, is as follows: KAGVTQTPRYLIKTRGQQVTLSCSPISGHRSVSWYQQTPGQGLQFLFEYFSETQRNKGNFPGRFSGRQFSNSRSEMNVSTLELGDSALYLCASSQGRTGELFFGEGSRLTVL.

This chain uses TRBV12-5 with TRBJ1-4, with D perhaps TRBD1 (6 bases). Germline assignment: CDR1 LGHNT and CDR2 FRNRAP. This CDR3 is built from 16 residues. V lost 4 bases, J lost 8 bases, and 20 bases lay in between. CDR3 sequence reads: CASGWKQGVLKEKLFF. Written as DNA, the CDR3 is TGTGCTAGTGGTTGGAAACAGGGTGTGTTGAAGGAAAAACTGTTTTTT. Combining the CDR3 with reference TRBV12-5 and TRBJ1-4 gives the whole variable domain DARVTQTPRHKVTEMGQEVTMRCQPILGHNTVFWYRQTMMQGLELLAYFRNRAPLDDSGMPKDRFSAEMPDATLATLKIQPSEPRDSAVYFCASGWKQGVLKEKLFFGSGTQLSVL.

The J gene is TRBJ2-3, the V gene TRBV6-6, with TRBD2 matching 8 bases. Germline V lookup: CDR1 MNHNY, CDR2 SVGAGI (reference sequence). The ends lost 6 bases at V and 1 base at J; junction bases unmatched: 12. This CDR3 spans 17 amino acids. DNA for the CDR3: TGTGCCAGCAGCCCCGCTCGGGGGGGCGGAGGCACAGATACGCAGTATTTT. This sequence encodes CASSPARGGGGTDTQYF.

This clonotype has more than one count but fewer than ten. The rearrangement joins TRBV7-2 to TRBJ2-7; TRBD2 aligns across 9 bases. This CDR3 spans 17 amino acids. V trimming: 0 bases; J trimming: 1 base; junction bases outside the gene matches: 7. Germline CDR1 SGHTA, CDR2 FQGNSA. CDR3 amino acids: CASSLARRAGGSYEQYF. The DNA for the CDR3 is TGTGCCAGCAGCTTAGCCCGGCGAGCGGGGGGATCCTACGAGCAGTACTTC.

The rearrangement links TRBV7-3 to TRBJ2-1, with 9 bases identical to TRBD2. Germline-derived CDR1 and CDR2 are SGHTA and FQGTGA. The CDR3 has 17 amino acids. V was clipped by 5 bases and J by 6 bases; unmatched bases: 14. The chain's CDR3 is CASSPTNLRGGANEQFF. CDR3 coding DNA: TGTGCCAGCAGCCCCACCAATTTGCGCGGGGGGGCCAATGAGCAGTTCTTC.

The chain carries TRBV29-1 and TRBJ2-5, with a possible D match to TRBD1 (5 bases). V lost 5 bases and J 12 bases, leaving 19 bases between the germline ends. The V gene's germline CDR1 is SQVTM and CDR2 ANQGSEA. The CDR3 extends over 12 amino acids. Here the CDR3 reads CSVQGLGCSEYF. DNA of the CDR3: TGCAGCGTTCAGGGATTAGGTTGTAGTGAGTACTTC.

V and J are TRBV6-5 and TRBJ2-1, with TRBD1 identical over 7 bases. The CDR3 runs to 14 residues. Trimming removed 5 bases from V and 7 bases from J; junction bases left unmatched: 8. Germline V lookup: CDR1 MNHEY, CDR2 SVGAGI. CDR3 sequence reads: CASSRQGGVNEQFF. The CDR3 bases are TGTGCCAGCAGTCGACAGGGTGGGGTGAATGAGCAGTTCTTC.

The V and J genes are TRBV28 and TRBJ2-1; possible D gene TRBD2, 7 bases. V was clipped by 1 base and J by 4 bases, with 20 bases between them. This CDR3 contains 18 residues. Germline V gene lookup returns CDR1 MDHEN and CDR2 SYDVKM. As DNA, the CDR3 is TGTGCCAGCAGTTTATTAGGGGGGGGGCCTTTTAGATACAATGAGCAGTTCTTC. The encoded protein is CASSLLGGGPFRYNEQFF.

J is TRBJ2-3 and V is TRBV27; 7 bases agree with TRBD2. V shed 0 bases and J 3 bases; nucleotides not matched to a gene: 6. CDR1 and CDR2 from the germline V gene are MNHEY and SMNVEV (reference sequence). The CDR3 runs to 16 residues. In nucleotides, the CDR3 is TGTGCCAGCAGTTTATCGACTAGCTTGGGTACAGATACGCAGTATTTT. Translation gives CASSLSTSLGTDTQYF.